These 14 T cell receptor beta chains originate from one sample sequenced in a study of T cell repertoires in cytomegalovirus infection. MiXCR, run by TCRdb on the reads, gives a single entry per CDR3 protein. The sample lists roughly 120,000 distinct CDR3 sequences; 30% to 40% were seen once. The antigens for these receptors are not known. The sequences come from CD8+ T cells from cultured PBMCs, collected from culture after CMV antigen stimulation. The receptors come from a human donor in good health (CMV status not recorded). Some clones in this sample may be carry-over from other donors' samples.

This clonotype was detected only a few times. The chain recombines TRBV6-1 with TRBJ2-5; D not certain. Per germline, CDR1 MNHNS and CDR2 SASEGT. The CDR3 contains 16 residues. V gave up 3 bases and J gave up 2 bases, with 16 bases separating them. The CDR3 DNA reads TGTGCCAGCAGTGACTTACCGCGACGTAGGCAAGAGACCCAGTACTTC. Protein product: CASSDLPRRRQETQYF.

A few counts support this clonotype. The V call is TRBV7-8, the J call TRBJ2-7; 8 bases map to TRBD1. Trimming cost V 5 bases and J 4 bases; bases outside gene matches: 7. The length of the CDR3 is 14 residues. The V gene's germline CDR1 is SGHVS and CDR2 FQNEAQ. CDR3 protein: CASSIDRGLYEQYF. The CDR3 DNA sequence: TGTGCCAGCAGCATCGACAGGGGATTATACGAGCAGTACTTC.

This clonotype occurred a few times. This chain uses TRBV4-2 with TRBJ2-7; 9 bases fit TRBD1. The CDR3 is 16 amino acids. J gave up 6 bases and V 0 bases, and 9 bases lay outside the gene matches. Germline V gives CDR1 LGHNA, CDR2 YNFKEQ. CDR3 sequence (DNA): TGTGCCAGCAGCCAAGATGGTACGGACAGGGGTTTCGAGCAGTACTTC. Protein: CASSQDGTDRGFEQYF.

This clonotype came up a few times. This chain links TRBV28 with TRBJ1-1; D unclear. The V gene's germline CDR1 is MDHEN and CDR2 SYDVKM. The CDR3 extends over 15 amino acids. With 4 bases removed from V and 2 bases from J, the gap between germline ends came to 14 bases. In DNA, the CDR3 is TGTGCCAGCAGTTATCTGACCGGAGGTAACACTGAAGCTTTCTTT. Translating gives CASSYLTGGNTEAFF.

The sample holds a few counts of this clonotype. This chain links TRBV7-3 with TRBJ2-3; the D is unclear. Germline V gene data show CDR1 as SGHTA and CDR2 as FQGTGA. Trimming took off 0 bases at V and 8 bases at J, with 6 bases between the two ends. The CDR3 has 12 residues. The CDR3 nucleotides read TGTGCCAGCAGCTTAACTGGCGCTACGCAGTATTTT. Translation: CASSLTGATQYF.

The rearrangement links TRBV7-8 to TRBJ1-1; D is possibly TRBD1 (5 bases). The CDR3 runs 16 residues. V shed 3 bases and J shed 7 bases, with 21 bases lying between them. Looked up from germline, CDR1 is SGHVS and CDR2 is FQNEAQ. CDR3 in amino acids: CASSFPEGQTGGEAFF. CDR3 DNA: TGTGCCAGCAGCTTCCCCGAGGGCCAAACGGGGGGTGAAGCTTTCTTT.

Worth noting for this clonotype: This sequence may be a read error, since a much larger clone differs from it by one base. The chain carries TRBV27 and TRBJ2-7; 10 nucleotides match TRBD1. Per the germline V gene, CDR1 is MNHEY and CDR2 is SMNVEV (reference sequence). This CDR3 spans 14 amino acids. CDR3 protein: CVSRDGTGDYEQYF. CDR3 nucleotide sequence: TGTGTCAGCAGAGACGGGACAGGGGACTACGAGCAGTACTTC.

This clonotype occurred a few times. As DNA, the CDR3 is TGCGCCAGCAGCCAAGGCGGGCCAGCCCTATTCCAGGTCGAGCAGTACTTC. The encoded protein is CASSQGGPALFQVEQYF. V usage is TRBV4-1 and J usage is TRBJ2-7; D is possibly TRBD2 (5 bases). Looked up from germline, CDR1 is MGHRA and CDR2 is YSYEKL. Deletions cut 1 base from V and 6 bases from J, with 22 bases between. This CDR3 has 17 residues.

This clonotype was observed a few times. The V and J genes are TRBV10-2 and TRBJ1-1; 9 nucleotides agree with TRBD1. CDR3 length equals 15 residues. Germline V gene data show CDR1 as WSHSY and CDR2 as SAAADI. J gave up 3 bases and V 3 bases, and 5 bases lay outside the gene matches. The CDR3 region has the DNA TGCGCCAGCAGTGATATGTGGGACAGGGACACTGAAGCTTTCTTT. The encoded protein is CASSDMWDRDTEAFF.

This clonotype was detected many times. The V gene is TRBV7-6, the J gene TRBJ1-6; 9 bases fit TRBD1. After removal of 5 bases from V and 6 bases from J, the junction contained 11 bases not matched to a gene. This CDR3 is built from 17 residues. The germline V gene has CDR1 SGHVS and CDR2 FNYEAQ. CDR3 protein: CASSQTGGPDGNSPLHF. CDR3 bases: TGTGCCAGCAGCCAAACAGGGGGCCCCGACGGTAATTCACCCCTCCACTTT.

The chain links TRBV6-5 to TRBJ2-2; D unresolved. Trimming left V 5 bases short and J 5 bases short, with 12 bases between. From germline, CDR1 is MNHEY and CDR2 SVGAGI. This CDR3 comprises 14 residues. CDR3 bases: TGTGCCAGCAGTCTCAGGTCCGGAACCGGGGAGCTGTTTTTT. It codes for CASSLRSGTGELFF.

This clonotype turned up a few times. The chain recombines TRBV7-2 with TRBJ2-3, with TRBD2 identical over 12 bases. The length of the CDR3 is 15 residues. CDR1 is SGHTA and CDR2 is FQGNSA in the germline V gene. Unmatched junction bases numbered 5, after V lost 4 bases and J lost 6 bases. CDR3 amino acids: CASSSTSGGGDTQYF. CDR3 in DNA: TGTGCCAGCAGCTCGACTAGCGGGGGTGGGGATACGCAGTATTTT.

This clonotype showed up just a few times. This chain joins TRBV7-8 and TRBJ2-7; TRBD1 might be the D (6 bases). This CDR3 region has 13 residues. CDR1 SGHVS and CDR2 FQNEAQ come from the germline V gene. Trimming pared 5 bases from V and 3 bases from J, leaving 11 bases between. For the CDR3, the DNA is TGTGCCAGCAGCACCGGGACAAGCTACGAGCAGTACTTC. This sequence encodes CASSTGTSYEQYF.

This clonotype appeared a few times. The rearrangement uses TRBV2 and TRBJ1-2; a possible D gene is TRBD1 (6 bases). This CDR3 comprises 15 residues. Per germline, CDR1 SNHLY and CDR2 FYNNEI. V lost 1 base and J 4 bases, leaving 13 bases between the germline ends. CDR3 sequence (DNA): TGTGCCAGCAGTGAAGGACAGGCGTTTTCCTATGGCTACACCTTC. As protein: CASSEGQAFSYGYTF.